This T cell receptor beta chain was sequenced in a study of blood T cell repertoires in COVID-19. About the research overall: Sample material is recorded as cDNA or gDNA derived from T cells, B-cell-depleted T cells, or PBMCs.

Original processing notes: The assay estimated nucleated cells by amplifying reference gene primers. Some clones are missing from TCRdb's copy, which holds only in-frame ones; the method was immunoSEQ multiplex PCR. The V and J calls and clone size come from that table; D and trimming were worked out from the DNA. The sample records fewer than 150,000 clones, 85% being singletons. CDR3 length equals 14 residues. Unmatched junction bases numbered 9, after V lost 3 bases and J lost 8 bases. The germline CDR1 and CDR2 sequences are SGHVS and FQNEAQ. Sequencing was performed on peripheral blood. The chain carries TRBV7-8 and TRBJ1-2, with TRBD1 identical over 7 bases. This receptor was identified in a human donor in a cohort sampled during active COVID-19. Written as DNA, the CDR3 is TGTGCCAGCAGCTTCGTAGGGTCCAGGGGGGGCTACACCTTC. Protein: CASSFVGSRGGYTF.